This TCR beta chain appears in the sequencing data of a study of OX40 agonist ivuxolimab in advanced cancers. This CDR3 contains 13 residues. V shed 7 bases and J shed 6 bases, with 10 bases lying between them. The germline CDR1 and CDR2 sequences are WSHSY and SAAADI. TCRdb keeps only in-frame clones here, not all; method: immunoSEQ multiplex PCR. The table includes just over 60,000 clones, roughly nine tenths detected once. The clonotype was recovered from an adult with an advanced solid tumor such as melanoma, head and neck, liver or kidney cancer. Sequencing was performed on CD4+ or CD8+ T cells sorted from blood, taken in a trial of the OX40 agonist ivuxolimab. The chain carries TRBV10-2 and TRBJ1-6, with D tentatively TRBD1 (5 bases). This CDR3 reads CASTGGPNSPLHF. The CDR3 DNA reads TGCGCCAGCACGGGGGGTCCTAATTCACCCCTCCACTTT.